This passage covers 26 T cell receptor beta chains from one sample sequenced in a study of blood T cell repertoires in COVID-19 (dated by TCRdb to 2020 to 2021). Receptor libraries were prepared by the immunoSEQ multiplex PCR assay. TCRdb took this table from immuneACCESS and kept in-frame rearrangements with V and J called. Such tables lack part of the clones; where checked against another copy, unresolved V genes explain under half of the gap, and the rest is unexplained. This sample holds roughly 73,000 clones; nearly 90% were observed only once. The top ten hold 2.5% to 3.5% of the sample. The sequenced sample was peripheral blood. These receptors were obtained from a man between 65 and 85 years old with active or convalescent COVID-19.

This clone was counted a few times. J is TRBJ2-7 and V is TRBV11-2, with 7 nucleotides matching TRBD2. From germline, CDR1 is SGHAT and CDR2 FQNNGV. The CDR3 length is 16 residues. The J segment lost 4 bases and the V segment lost 5 bases, leaving 14 bases of the junction unmatched. In DNA form, the CDR3 reads TGTGCCAGCAGCCCCTTTCTACGGCGGGAGAAATACGAGCAGTACTTC. This gives the protein CASSPFLRREKYEQYF.

The genes are TRBV6-5 and TRBJ2-2, with D perhaps TRBD2 (5 bases). The length of the CDR3 is 13 residues. Trimming pared 5 bases from V and 5 bases from J, leaving 9 bases between. Germline V lookup: CDR1 MNHEY, CDR2 SVGAGI. The CDR3: CASSKLETGELFF. CDR3 in DNA: TGTGCCAGCAGTAAACTAGAGACCGGGGAGCTGTTTTTT.

The V gene is TRBV6-5, the J gene TRBJ1-2; D is unclear. The CDR3 covers 11 residues. V was clipped by 7 bases and J by 4 bases, with 7 bases between them. Germline V gene lookup returns CDR1 MNHEY and CDR2 SVGAGI. The CDR3 region has the DNA TGTGCCAGCACCGGTTTCTATGGCTACACCTTC. This gives the protein CASTGFYGYTF.

The V call is TRBV7-9, the J call TRBJ2-7, with 10 positions matching TRBD2. The CDR3 extends over 15 amino acids. The germline CDR1 and CDR2 sequences are SEHNR and FQNEAQ (reference sequence). V was clipped by 1 base and J by 4 bases; unmatched bases: 4. The CDR3 reads CASSLGSGRGYEQYF. CDR3 DNA: TGTGCCAGCAGCTTAGGGAGCGGGAGGGGGTACGAGCAGTACTTC.

The V and J genes are TRBV5-1 and TRBJ2-1; 12 nucleotides agree with TRBD2. The CDR3 has 15 residues. Germline V lookup: CDR1 SGHRS, CDR2 YFSETQ. J lost 6 bases, V lost 3 bases, and 4 bases had no gene match. DNA for the CDR3: TGCGCCAGCAGCTCACTAGCGGGAGGTTTCAATGAGCAGTTCTTC. Protein: CASSSLAGGFNEQFF.

This chain joins TRBV7-2 and TRBJ1-2; no definite D call. Germline assignment: CDR1 SGHTA and CDR2 FQGNSA. Deletions cut 1 base from V and 1 base from J, with 7 bases between. The CDR3 has 14 residues. The CDR3 DNA sequence: TGTGCCAGCAGCTTAGACGGGGTTAACTATGGCTACACCTTC. Its translation: CASSLDGVNYGYTF. Drawing the rest from reference TRBV7-2 and TRBJ1-2, the complete variable domain is GAGVSQSPSNKVTEKGKDVELRCDPISGHTALYWYRQSLGQGLEFLIYFQGNSAPDKSGLPSDRFSAERTGGSVSTLTIQRTQQEDSAVYLCASSLDGVNYGYTFGSGTRLTVV.

The chain uses TRBV4-1 and TRBJ2-1, with D tentatively TRBD1 (6 bases). V gave up 1 base and J gave up 9 bases, with 16 bases separating them. Germline V lookup: CDR1 MGHRA, CDR2 YSYEKL. The CDR3 covers 15 residues. The CDR3 loop reads CASSQGTGLAGEQFF. The DNA for the CDR3 is TGCGCCAGCAGCCAAGGTACAGGGCTTGCAGGTGAGCAGTTCTTC.

The rearrangement links TRBV18 to TRBJ2-1, with a weak D call TRBD1 (6 bases). Germline V gives CDR1 KGHSH, CDR2 LQKENI. CDR3 size: 12 residues. V lost 4 bases and J 7 bases, leaving 8 bases between the germline ends. Written as DNA, the CDR3 is TGTGCCAGCTCACTACAGGGAAATGAGCAGTTCTTC. It is translated as CASSLQGNEQFF.

The rearrangement links TRBV23-1 to TRBJ1-3; 7 positions match TRBD1. TRBV23-1 has ORF status, its function being uncertain. Trimming cost V 0 bases and J 4 bases; bases outside gene matches: 3. This CDR3 has 15 amino acids. DNA of the CDR3: TGCGCCAGCAGTCAATCAAGGGGGCTGGGAAACACCATATATTTT. It yields the protein CASSQSRGLGNTIYF.

This chain joins TRBV6-6 and TRBJ2-2; D is undetermined. Germline V gene sequence: CDR1 MNHNY, CDR2 SVGAGI (reference sequence). CDR3 size: 16 residues. V was pared by 10 bases and J by 0 bases, with 18 bases between. The chain's CDR3 is CAIPVSERSNTGELFF. The CDR3 coding sequence is TGTGCCATCCCTGTTTCAGAGCGCTCGAACACCGGGGAGCTGTTTTTT.

The CDR3 is CASSQGQLEAFF. The CDR3 region has the DNA TGTGCCAGCAGCCAAGGACAGCTTGAAGCTTTCTTT. The rearrangement joins TRBV3-1 (or the pseudogene TRBV3-2) to TRBJ1-1; maybe TRBD1 (5 bases). This CDR3 is built from 12 residues. The ends were cut back, 1 base at V and 7 bases at J, with 7 bases in the middle. Germline assignment: CDR1 LGHDT and CDR2 YNNKEL (reference sequence).

The chain couples TRBV18 to TRBJ1-5, with 8 bases identical to TRBD1. V dropped 4 bases and J dropped 5; count of bases not matched to a gene: 4. Germline-derived CDR1 and CDR2 are KGHSH and LQKENI. The CDR3 sequence is 14 residues long. The CDR3: CASSLSTGDQPQHF. DNA for the CDR3: TGTGCCAGCTCACTTTCGACAGGGGATCAGCCCCAGCATTTT.

The V and J genes are TRBV5-1 and TRBJ2-1; 9 bases match TRBD1. CDR1 is SGHRS, CDR2 YFSETQ, per germline. With V trimmed by 3 bases and J by 7 bases, 8 bases remained unmatched. The CDR3 contains 15 residues. CDR3 in DNA: TGCGCCAGCAGCTGGGACGGGACAGGGAGGAATGAGCAGTTCTTC. Translated, it gives CASSWDGTGRNEQFF.

V usage is TRBV5-4 and J usage is TRBJ2-5, with 8 bases aligning to TRBD2. The CDR3 length is 17 residues. In germline, CDR1 is SGHNT, CDR2 YYREEE (reference sequence). The V and J ends lost 2 bases and 3 bases, in that order; junction bases with no gene match: 12. CDR3 nucleotides: TGTGCCAGCAGCTTCAGGCCCGGGGGGGCGATGGAAGAGACCCAGTACTTC. It translates to CASSFRPGGAMEETQYF.

The gene calls are TRBV3-1 (or the pseudogene TRBV3-2) and TRBJ2-1; 13 bases line up with TRBD2. The trim removed 0 bases at V and 7 bases at J, leaving 6 bases unmatched. Germline CDR1 LGHDT, CDR2 YNNKEL (reference sequence). The CDR3 is 17 amino acids. CDR3 nucleotides: TGTGCCAGCAGCCAAGACGTGACTAGCGGGAGGTCAAATGAGCAGTTCTTC. Translated: CASSQDVTSGRSNEQFF.

The chain carries TRBV7-2 and TRBJ2-1; 12 nucleotides match TRBD2. The ends lost 3 bases at V and 6 bases at J; junction bases unmatched: 9. The CDR3 sequence is 17 residues long. Germline CDR1 and CDR2: SGHTA and FQGNSA. CDR3 sequence (DNA): TGTGCCAGCAGCTTGGCTAGCGGGAGGGTGGAGCGCAATGAGCAGTTCTTC. It translates to CASSLASGRVERNEQFF.

The V and J genes are TRBV6-5 and TRBJ2-7; tentatively, D is TRBD2 (5 bases). The CDR3 is 13 residues long. Per germline, CDR1 MNHEY and CDR2 SVGAGI. V was shortened by 5 bases and J by 7 bases, with 15 bases between the two germline ends. The CDR3 region has the DNA TGTGCCAGCAGTATGCCGGGATCCGGGGAGCAGTACTTC. Encoded protein: CASSMPGSGEQYF.

This chain uses TRBV5-1 with TRBJ2-1, with TRBD2 matching over 13 bases. The V and J ends lost 4 bases and 12 bases, in that order; junction bases with no gene match: 7. Germline CDR1 is SGHRS and CDR2 is YFSETQ. This CDR3 is built from 14 residues. The CDR3 protein is CASSRTSGGLVQFF. The CDR3 DNA reads TGCGCCAGCAGCCGGACTAGCGGGGGTCTTGTGCAGTTCTTC.

This clone appeared a single time. This chain uses TRBV18 with TRBJ2-7, with 10 bases identical to TRBD1. Trimming cost V 5 bases and J 3 bases; bases outside gene matches: 4. Germline CDR1 reads KGHSH; CDR2 reads LQKENI. The CDR3 runs 14 residues. CDR3 DNA: TGTGCCAGCTCAGACAGGGGGCTTAACTACGAGCAGTACTTC. It translates to CASSDRGLNYEQYF.

This chain links TRBV6-5 with TRBJ1-2; 12 nucleotides agree with TRBD1. V lost 6 bases and J lost 8; bases outside the gene matches: 4. Germline V CDR1 and CDR2: MNHEY, SVGAGI. This CDR3 is built from 13 residues. The CDR3 DNA follows: TGTGCCAGCAGGGGGGACAGGGGGCTGGGCTACACCTTC. It translates to CASRGDRGLGYTF.

In this sample, this clone turned up once. This sequence joins TRBV2 and TRBJ2-1, with TRBD1 identical over 7 bases. The germline gives CDR1 SNHLY, CDR2 FYNNEI. Trimming cost V 4 bases and J 2 bases; bases outside gene matches: 11. The CDR3 loop spans 17 amino acids. As DNA, the CDR3 is TGTGCCAGCAGTGCAAGGGGGCTCGAAACGACCTACAATGAGCAGTTCTTC. Residues: CASSARGLETTYNEQFF.

The rearrangement uses TRBV3-1 (or the pseudogene TRBV3-2) and TRBJ2-2, with a possible D match to TRBD2 (6 bases). The V gene's germline CDR1 is LGHDT and CDR2 YNNKEL (reference sequence). The length of the CDR3 is 15 residues. V was cut by 3 bases and J by 7 bases, with 15 bases left in between. As DNA, the CDR3 is TGTGCCAGCAGCCAGGGCGGGGTGTTGGACGGGGAGCTGTTTTTT. It specifies CASSQGGVLDGELFF.

V is TRBV7-6 and J is TRBJ1-3; 8 positions agree with TRBD1. The length of the CDR3 is 15 residues. Looked up from germline, CDR1 is SGHVS and CDR2 is FNYEAQ. V was pared by 5 bases and J by 2 bases, with 5 bases of the junction left unmatched. The CDR3 sequence is CASSPQDRAGNTIYF. The DNA for the CDR3 is TGTGCCAGCAGCCCTCAGGACAGGGCTGGAAACACCATATATTTT.

This rearrangement joins TRBV15 to TRBJ2-7; TRBD2 matches 7 bases. The V segment lost 8 bases and the J segment 3 bases; nucleotides outside the gene matches: 13. Germline V gives CDR1 LNHNV, CDR2 YYDKDF (reference sequence). The CDR3 consists of 15 residues. This CDR3 is CATSPAGAGVYEQYF. CDR3 in DNA: TGTGCCACCTCCCCTGCCGGGGCGGGGGTCTACGAGCAGTACTTC.

The V gene is TRBV5-4, the J gene TRBJ2-3; TRBD2 matches at 10 bases. This CDR3 contains 15 residues. Germline V gene data show CDR1 as SGHNT and CDR2 as YYREEE (reference sequence). Germline trimming cut 0 bases from V and 8 bases from J; bases unmatched to any gene: 6. DNA of the CDR3: TGTGCCAGCAGCTTGGACCAGCGGGAGGGTCCTACGCAGTATTTT. It encodes CASSLDQREGPTQYF.

This clone was counted a few times. The chain couples TRBV6-5 to TRBJ1-5, with 10 bases aligning to TRBD1. V lost 6 bases and J lost 4; bases outside the gene matches: 6. This CDR3 contains 15 residues. The germline gives CDR1 MNHEY, CDR2 SVGAGI. CDR3 DNA: TGTGCCAGCAGAGAGACAGGGGGCGCAAATCAGCCCCAGCATTTT. Translated: CASRETGGANQPQHF.